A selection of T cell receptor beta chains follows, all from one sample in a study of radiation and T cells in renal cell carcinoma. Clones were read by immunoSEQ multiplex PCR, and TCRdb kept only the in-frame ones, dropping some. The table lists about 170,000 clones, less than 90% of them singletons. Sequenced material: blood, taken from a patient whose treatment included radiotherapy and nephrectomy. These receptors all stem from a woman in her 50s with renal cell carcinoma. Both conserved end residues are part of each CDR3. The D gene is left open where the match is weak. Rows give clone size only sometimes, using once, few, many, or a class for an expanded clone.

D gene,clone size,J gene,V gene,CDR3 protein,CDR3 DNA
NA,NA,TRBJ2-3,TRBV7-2,CASSPRGAFTDTQYF,TGTGCCAGCAGCCCCAGGGGGGCATTCACAGATACGCAGTATTTT
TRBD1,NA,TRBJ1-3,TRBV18,CASSPQDRGNTIYF,TGTGCCAGCTCACCGCAGGACAGGGGAAACACCATATATTTT
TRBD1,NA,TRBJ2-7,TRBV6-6,CASSYGTGGEQYF,TGTGCCAGCAGTTACGGGACAGGGGGCGAGCAGTACTTC
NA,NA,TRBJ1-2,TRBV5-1,CASSYGPGPTVYGYTF,TGCGCCAGCAGCTACGGGCCTGGGCCCACGGTCTATGGCTACACCTTC
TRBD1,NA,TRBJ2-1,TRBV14,CASSQLTGVNEQFF,TGTGCCAGCAGCCAATTAACAGGGGTCAATGAGCAGTTCTTC
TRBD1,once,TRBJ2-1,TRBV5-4,CASSPTGGPPYNEQFF,TGTGCCAGCAGTCCGACAGGGGGCCCCCCTTACAATGAGCAGTTCTTC
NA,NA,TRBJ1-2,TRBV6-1,CASSEGRGANYGYTF,TGTGCCAGCAGTGAGGGTAGGGGTGCTAACTATGGCTACACCTTC
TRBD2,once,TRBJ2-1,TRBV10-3,CAISLAGGVNEQFF,TGTGCCATCAGTCTAGCGGGGGGAGTAAATGAGCAGTTCTTC
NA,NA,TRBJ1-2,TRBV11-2,CASSFAANSGYGYTF,TGTGCCAGCAGCTTCGCAGCCAATAGCGGCTATGGCTACACCTTC
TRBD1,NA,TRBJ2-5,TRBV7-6,CASSLRQGARETQYF,TGTGCCAGCAGTCTAAGACAGGGGGCGCGGGAGACCCAGTACTTC
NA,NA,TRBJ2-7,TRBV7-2,CASSLAPSHEQYF,TGTGCCAGCAGCTTAGCCCCCTCCCACGAGCAGTACTTC
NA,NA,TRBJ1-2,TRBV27,CASSLSTVAGGYTF,TGTGCCAGCAGTTTATCGACGGTCGCGGGTGGCTACACCTTC
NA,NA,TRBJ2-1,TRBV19,CASSPLRARSEQFF,TGTGCCAGTAGTCCTCTCCGTGCCAGGAGTGAGCAGTTCTTC
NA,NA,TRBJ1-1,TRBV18,CASSPQGMNTEAFF,TGTGCCAGCTCACCACAGGGGATGAACACTGAAGCTTTCTTT
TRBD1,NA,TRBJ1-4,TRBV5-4,CASSSRTGGTEKLFF,TGTGCCAGCAGCTCGAGGACAGGGGGCACGGAAAAACTGTTTTTT
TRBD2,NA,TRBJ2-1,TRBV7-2,CASSLYTSGGSRRYNEQFF,TGTGCCAGCAGCTTATACACTAGCGGGGGGAGCCGACGATACAATGAGCAGTTCTTC
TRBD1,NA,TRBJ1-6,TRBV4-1,CASSQGNDILWGQGFSPLHF,TGCGCCAGCAGCCAAGGAAATGATATTTTGTGGGGACAGGGTTTCTCACCCCTCCACTTT
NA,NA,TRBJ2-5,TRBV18,CASSPPGISKQETQYF,TGTGCCAGCTCACCACCGGGAATCAGCAAGCAGGAGACCCAGTACTTC
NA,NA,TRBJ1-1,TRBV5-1,CASSLDHTGKTEAFF,TGCGCCAGCAGCTTGGACCACACAGGGAAAACTGAAGCTTTCTTT
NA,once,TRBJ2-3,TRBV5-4,CASSLAGAGTDTQYF,TGTGCCAGCAGCTTGGCGGGAGCGGGCACAGATACGCAGTATTTT
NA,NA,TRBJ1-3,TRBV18,CASSQEGGYSGNTIYF,TGTGCCAGCTCCCAGGAGGGCGGATACTCTGGAAACACCATATATTTT
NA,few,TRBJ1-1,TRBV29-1,CSARQSIGTEAFF,TGCAGCGCTAGACAGAGTATTGGCACTGAAGCTTTCTTT
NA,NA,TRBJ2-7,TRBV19,CASSIPAGPSYEQYF,TGTGCCAGTAGTATACCTGCAGGGCCCTCCTACGAGCAGTACTTC
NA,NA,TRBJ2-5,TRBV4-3,CASSQGGKGVGETQYF,TGCGCCAGCAGCCAAGGAGGGAAGGGGGTAGGAGAGACCCAGTACTTC
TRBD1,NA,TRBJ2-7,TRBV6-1,CASSRQGSYEQYF,TGTGCCAGCAGCAGACAGGGCTCCTACGAGCAGTACTTC
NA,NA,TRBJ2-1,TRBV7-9,CASSPLGGPGNEQFF,TGTGCCAGCAGCCCCCTGGGGGGGCCTGGCAATGAGCAGTTCTTC
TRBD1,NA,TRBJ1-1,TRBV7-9,CASSRRQGTEAFF,TGTGCCAGCAGCCGAAGACAGGGAACTGAAGCTTTCTTT
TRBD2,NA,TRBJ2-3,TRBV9,CASSVSGDRDTQYF,TGTGCCAGCAGCGTCAGCGGGGATAGGGATACGCAGTATTTT
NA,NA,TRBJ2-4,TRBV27,CASSSDRPGEAKNIQYF,TGTGCCAGCAGTTCGGACAGGCCGGGGGAAGCCAAAAACATTCAGTACTTC
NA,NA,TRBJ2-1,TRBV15,CATSRGGTAGRNEQFF,TGTGCCACCAGCAGAGGCGGGACCGCGGGGCGCAATGAGCAGTTCTTC
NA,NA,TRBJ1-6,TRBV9,CASSSRQEGSPLHF,TGTGCCAGCAGCTCCCGACAGGAAGGATCACCCCTCCACTTT
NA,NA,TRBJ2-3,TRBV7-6,CASSHPQETSTDTQYF,TGTGCCAGCAGCCATCCGCAGGAAACTAGCACAGATACGCAGTATTTT
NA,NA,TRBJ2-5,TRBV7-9,CASSLKETQYF,TGTGCCAGCAGCCTCAAAGAGACCCAGTACTTC
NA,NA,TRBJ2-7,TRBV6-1,CASRPPSGRSYEQYF,TGTGCCAGCAGACCTCCTTCGGGACGGAGCTACGAGCAGTACTTC
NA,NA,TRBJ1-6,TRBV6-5,CASRRDYDNSPLHF,TGTGCCAGCAGAAGGGATTACGATAATTCACCCCTCCACTTT
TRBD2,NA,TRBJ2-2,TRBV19,CASIPGLAGGPGELFF,TGTGCCAGTATCCCGGGACTAGCGGGGGGCCCCGGGGAGCTGTTTTTT
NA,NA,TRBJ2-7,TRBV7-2,CASSLATGSSYEQYF,TGTGCCAGCAGCTTAGCGACAGGAAGCTCCTACGAGCAGTACTTC
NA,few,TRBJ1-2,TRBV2,CASQGRGINGYTF,TGTGCCAGCCAGGGTCGGGGGATCAATGGCTACACCTTC
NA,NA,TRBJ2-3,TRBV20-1,CSARVDYTQYF,TGCAGTGCTAGAGTCGACTATACGCAGTATTTT
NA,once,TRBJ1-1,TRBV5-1,CASSTTGRYTEAFF,TGCGCCAGCAGCACTACGGGAAGGTACACTGAAGCTTTCTTT
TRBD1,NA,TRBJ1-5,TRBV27,CASSWDRGRQPQHF,TGTGCCAGCAGTTGGGACAGGGGTCGCCAGCCCCAGCATTTT
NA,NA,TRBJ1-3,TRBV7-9,CASGFRQTSGNTIYF,TGTGCCAGCGGCTTCCGACAGACCTCTGGAAACACCATATATTTT
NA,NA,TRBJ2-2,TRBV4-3,CASSQHLASGELFF,TGCGCCAGCAGCCAGCACCTAGCGTCCGGGGAGCTGTTTTTT
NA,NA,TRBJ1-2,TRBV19,CASSPPGTRGYTF,TGTGCCAGTAGTCCCCCCGGAACTCGGGGCTACACCTTC
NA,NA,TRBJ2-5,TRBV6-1,CASSETTVQETQYF,TGTGCCAGCAGTGAAACTACAGTCCAAGAGACCCAGTACTTC
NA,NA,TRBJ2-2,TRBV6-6,CASLGAPWGELFF,TGTGCCAGCTTGGGGGCCCCTTGGGGGGAGCTGTTTTTT
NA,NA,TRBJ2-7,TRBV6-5,CASRSYRYEQYF,TGTGCCAGCAGGTCATATCGTTACGAGCAGTACTTC
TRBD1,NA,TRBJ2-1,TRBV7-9,CASSLTIGRDRGRNEQFF,TGTGCCAGCAGCCTTACCATAGGCCGGGACAGGGGGCGGAATGAGCAGTTCTTC
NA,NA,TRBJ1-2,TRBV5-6,CASSLEAAYGYTF,TGTGCCAGCAGCTTGGAAGCAGCCTATGGCTACACCTTC
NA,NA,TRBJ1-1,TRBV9,CASSAGNRDTEAFF,TGTGCCAGCAGCGCGGGAAACAGGGACACTGAAGCTTTCTTT
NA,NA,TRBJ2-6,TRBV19,CASSSHSSGANVLTF,TGTGCCAGTAGTTCCCATAGCTCTGGGGCCAACGTCCTGACTTTC
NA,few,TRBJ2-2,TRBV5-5,CASSLRTEYTGELFF,TGTGCCAGCAGCTTGCGGACAGAGTACACCGGGGAGCTGTTTTTT
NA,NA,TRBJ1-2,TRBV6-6,CASSHPDPGYTF,TGTGCCAGCAGTCACCCAGACCCTGGCTACACCTTC
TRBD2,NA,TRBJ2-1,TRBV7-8,CASSLAPGSGGASYNEQFF,TGTGCCAGCAGCTTAGCTCCGGGAAGCGGGGGAGCTTCCTACAATGAGCAGTTCTTC
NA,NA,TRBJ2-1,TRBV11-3,CASSRGPNYNEQFF,TGTGCCAGCAGCAGGGGACCCAACTACAATGAGCAGTTCTTC